This T cell receptor beta chain stems from a study of T cell responses to AZD1222 COVID-19 vaccine. Looking at the study overall: Pooling of second doses given at about 4 or about 12 weeks was done. Study results and caveats: Along spike, vaccine-associated CD4 TCRs were found throughout, with dominance at 160-218 and 743-854. Spike-specific TCRs gained breadth and depth after people received two AZD1222 doses. Only 5 to 7 AZD1222 recipients were seropositive at baseline.

A note on this clone: Its target is unknown.

The table came from immunoSEQ multiplex PCR; TCRdb's copy has only in-frame clones and leaves some out. The sample contains approximately 140,000 clones, more than 85% of which appear only once. The CDR3 covers 12 residues. Deletions cut 5 bases from V and 7 bases from J, with 11 bases between. The germline V gene has CDR1 MNHEY and CDR2 SVGAGI. The rearrangement joins TRBV6-5 to TRBJ1-2; no definite D call. Source: peripheral blood, taken on day 0 of AZD1222 vaccination. The TCR sequence derives from an adult in good health. CDR3 amino acids: CASSTHALGYTF. The CDR3 nucleotides are TGTGCCAGCAGTACGCACGCTCTTGGCTACACCTTC.